The rows below give T cell receptor beta chains drawn from one sample of a study of T cell repertoires in cytomegalovirus infection. For these TCRs, the target antigens are not known. MiXCR was run by TCRdb on the reads, yielding one entry per CDR3 protein. The table lists roughly 860,000 distinct CDR3 sequences, about 31% of them singletons, with around 12% in the top ten. Material: cultured CD8+ T cells from PBMCs, obtained from culture after CMV antigen stimulation. The receptors shown here come from a human donor in good health (CMV status not recorded). Some clones in this sample may be carry-over from other donors' samples. CDR3s include the opening cysteine and the closing phenylalanine or tryptophan. A D gene is named only where the DNA matches it firmly. Expanded clones get a size class; other rows say once, few or many, or leave the size out.

clone size,V gene,CDR3 length,D gene,J gene,CDR3 DNA,CDR3 protein
few,TRBV15,14,TRBD2,TRBJ2-5,TGTGCCACCAGCATGCTAGCGGGTGGGGAGACCCAGTACTTC,CATSMLAGGETQYF
few,TRBV6-6,16,TRBD1,TRBJ2-1,TGTGCCAGCAGTTACCCGACAGGGGGTACCTACAATGAGCAGTTCTTC,CASSYPTGGTYNEQFF
few,TRBV20-1,11,TRBD2,TRBJ2-1,TGCAGTGCTAGTCTCGGACTAGTGGGGTTCTTC,CSASLGLVGFF
NA,TRBV29-1,13,NA,TRBJ1-2,TGCAGCGTTGAGAAGAATTCTAACTATGGCTACACCTTC,CSVEKNSNYGYTF
once,TRBV27,14,NA,TRBJ2-7,TGTGCCAGCACTGAAGCAGGGAAAGGATACGAGCAGTACTTC,CASTEAGKGYEQYF
NA,TRBV4-1,16,TRBD2,TRBJ2-2,TGCGCCAGCAGCCAAGAGCCGGGAGGAGACACCGGGGAGCTGTTTTTT,CASSQEPGGDTGELFF
many,TRBV7-8,19,NA,TRBJ1-4,TGTGCCAGCAGCTTAGACCGGACAGAGGCTGGGTGGATTAATGAAAAACTGTTTTTT,CASSLDRTEAGWINEKLFF
NA,TRBV6-6,15,TRBD1,TRBJ1-1,TGTGCCAGCAGTTACTCGACGAACAGGGGCACTGAAGCTTTCTTT,CASSYSTNRGTEAFF
NA,TRBV20-1,12,NA,TRBJ2-5,TGCAGTGCTAGATTTCCCAGGGGGACCCAGTACTTC,CSARFPRGTQYF
many,TRBV7-6,16,TRBD2,TRBJ2-1,TGTGCCAGCAGCTTGAGGACTAGCGGGGGGTTCAATGAGCAGTTCTTC,CASSLRTSGGFNEQFF
many,TRBV7-6,16,NA,TRBJ2-1,TGTGCCAGCAGCTTAGTCACTAGCCCCTCCTACAATGAGCAGTTCTTC,CASSLVTSPSYNEQFF
few,TRBV5-1,16,NA,TRBJ1-1,TGCGCCAGCAGCCCACGCGGGGGAGGCCCTCGGACTGAAGCTTTCTTT,CASSPRGGGPRTEAFF
few,TRBV27,16,NA,TRBJ2-5,TGTGCCAGCAGTTTGGATGGAGGACTGATCCAAGAGACCCAGTACTTC,CASSLDGGLIQETQYF
NA,TRBV5-5,17,NA,TRBJ1-1,TGTGCCAGCACCCGTAGACCCATCTCCACCATGAACACTGAAGCTTTCTTT,CASTRRPISTMNTEAFF
once,TRBV4-2,17,TRBD2,TRBJ2-5,TGTGCCAGCAGCCAAGATCAGGTGCGGGGGGATCAAGAGACCCAGTACTTC,CASSQDQVRGDQETQYF
NA,TRBV2,11,TRBD1,TRBJ1-4,TGTGCCAGCATCTTGGACAGGGAAATTTTTTTT,CASILDREIFF
few,TRBV7-9,13,NA,TRBJ2-1,TGTGCCAGCAGCTCGATTGTAAACAATGAGCAGTTCTTC,CASSSIVNNEQFF
NA,TRBV9,15,NA,TRBJ2-3,TGTGCCAGCAGCGTAGGGGATGAAGACCCAGATACGCAGTATTTT,CASSVGDEDPDTQYF
NA,TRBV5-1,14,TRBD1,TRBJ1-1,TGCGCCAGCAGCACGGGGACAGTCTACACTGAAGCTTTCTTT,CASSTGTVYTEAFF
NA,TRBV4-1,11,NA,TRBJ1-2,TGCGCCAGCAGCCAAGCAGGGGTATTTACCTTC,CASSQAGVFTF
many,TRBV7-6,14,TRBD1,TRBJ2-7,TGTGCCAGCAGCGCCCACGGACAGGGCTACGAGCAGTACTTC,CASSAHGQGYEQYF
NA,TRBV7-6,16,NA,TRBJ2-6,TGTGCTAGCAGCCCTGGAACCTTCCCCGGGGCCAACGTCCTGACTTTC,CASSPGTFPGANVLTF
NA,TRBV12-3/TRBV12-4,16,TRBD1,TRBJ2-3,TGTGCCAGCAGTTTAAGACAGGGGCACCTCACAGATACGCAGTATTTT,CASSLRQGHLTDTQYF
few,TRBV12-3/TRBV12-4,14,NA,TRBJ2-3,TGTGCCAGCAGGCTCAACGGGGGTGCAGATACGCAGTATTTT,CASRLNGGADTQYF
many,TRBV12-3/TRBV12-4,13,NA,TRBJ2-7,TGTGCCAGCAGTCAACAGGGCTCCTACGAGCAGTACTTC,CASSQQGSYEQYF
NA,TRBV7-6,13,NA,TRBJ2-5,TGTGCCAGCGGCAGGGGAGAGTTTTGGACCCAGTACTTC,CASGRGEFWTQYF
NA,TRBV24-1,15,TRBD1,TRBJ2-2,TGTGCCACCAGTGATTTAACAGGGGTTACCGGGGAGCTGTTTTTT,CATSDLTGVTGELFF
NA,TRBV11-2,14,NA,TRBJ2-7,TGTGCCAGCAGCCGCTCCGGGACGCCGCTCGAGCAGTACTTC,CASSRSGTPLEQYF
NA,TRBV6-5,13,NA,TRBJ2-1,TGTGCCAGCAGTTACAGGGGGGAAGATGAGCAGTTCTTC,CASSYRGEDEQFF
few,TRBV12-3/TRBV12-4,13,NA,TRBJ2-5,TGTGCCAGCGGGCCGGACAGTGTGGGGACCCAGTACTTC,CASGPDSVGTQYF
NA,TRBV7-9,14,TRBD1,TRBJ2-1,TGTGCCAGCAGCCCTAGACAGGGGCCCAACGAGCAGTTCTTC,CASSPRQGPNEQFF
NA,TRBV6-1,9,NA,TRBJ2-7,TGCGGGGTTGGCTACGAACAGTACTTC,CGVGYEQYF
once,TRBV19,14,NA,TRBJ1-3,TGTGCCAGCAGCGCCGCCAGCTCTGGAAACACCATATATTTT,CASSAASSGNTIYF
few,TRBV2,12,NA,TRBJ2-7,TGTGCCAGCAGAGGGGACCGCTACGAGCAGTACTTC,CASRGDRYEQYF
NA,TRBV15,17,TRBD2,TRBJ2-3,TGTGCCACCAGCGGGGTCCCTAGCGGGCTGAGCACAGATACGCAGTATTTT,CATSGVPSGLSTDTQYF
NA,TRBV6-5,16,TRBD1,TRBJ1-1,TGTGCCAGCAGTTTCCGGGACAGGGGGCGCAACACTGAAGCTTTCTTT,CASSFRDRGRNTEAFF
NA,TRBV14,15,NA,TRBJ2-5,TGTGCCAGCAGCCAAGATGTCGCCGCCTGGTGGACCCAGTACTTC,CASSQDVAAWWTQYF
few,TRBV7-6,15,NA,TRBJ2-3,TGTGCCAGCAGCCACACTAGCTACAGCACAGATACGCAGTATTTT,CASSHTSYSTDTQYF
few,TRBV19,17,TRBD2,TRBJ2-3,TGTGCCAGTAGTCCGCGGACTAGCGGGACTAGCACAGATACGCAGTATTTT,CASSPRTSGTSTDTQYF
NA,TRBV25-1,16,NA,TRBJ1-2,TGTGCCAGCAGTGAGTTTGGCGGACAAGCTAACTATGGCTACACCTTC,CASSEFGGQANYGYTF
few,TRBV6-9,11,NA,TRBJ2-7,TGTGCCAGCAGTCGGGGTGTCGAGCAGTACTTC,CASSRGVEQYF
NA,TRBV4-1,16,NA,TRBJ2-1,TGCGCCAGCAGCCCCAATCTGGGGGCTGCTAACAATGAGCAGTTCTTC,CASSPNLGAANNEQFF